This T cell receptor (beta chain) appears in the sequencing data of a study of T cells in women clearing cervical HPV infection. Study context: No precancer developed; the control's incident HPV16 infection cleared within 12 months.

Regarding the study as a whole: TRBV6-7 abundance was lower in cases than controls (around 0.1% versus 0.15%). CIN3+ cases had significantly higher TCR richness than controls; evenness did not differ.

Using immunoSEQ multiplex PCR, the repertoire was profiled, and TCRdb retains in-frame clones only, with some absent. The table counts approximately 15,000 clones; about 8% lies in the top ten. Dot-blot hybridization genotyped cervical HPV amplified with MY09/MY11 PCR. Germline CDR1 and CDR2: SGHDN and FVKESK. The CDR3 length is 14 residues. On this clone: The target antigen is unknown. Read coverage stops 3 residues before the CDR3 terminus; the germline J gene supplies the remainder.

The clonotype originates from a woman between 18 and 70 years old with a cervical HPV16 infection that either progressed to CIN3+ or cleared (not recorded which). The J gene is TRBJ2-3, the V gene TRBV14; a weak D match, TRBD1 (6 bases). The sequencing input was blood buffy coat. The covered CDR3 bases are TGTGCCAGCAGCCAAGAGGCAGGGGCTAGGACG. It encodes CASSQEAGART. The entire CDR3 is CASSQEAGARTQYF.